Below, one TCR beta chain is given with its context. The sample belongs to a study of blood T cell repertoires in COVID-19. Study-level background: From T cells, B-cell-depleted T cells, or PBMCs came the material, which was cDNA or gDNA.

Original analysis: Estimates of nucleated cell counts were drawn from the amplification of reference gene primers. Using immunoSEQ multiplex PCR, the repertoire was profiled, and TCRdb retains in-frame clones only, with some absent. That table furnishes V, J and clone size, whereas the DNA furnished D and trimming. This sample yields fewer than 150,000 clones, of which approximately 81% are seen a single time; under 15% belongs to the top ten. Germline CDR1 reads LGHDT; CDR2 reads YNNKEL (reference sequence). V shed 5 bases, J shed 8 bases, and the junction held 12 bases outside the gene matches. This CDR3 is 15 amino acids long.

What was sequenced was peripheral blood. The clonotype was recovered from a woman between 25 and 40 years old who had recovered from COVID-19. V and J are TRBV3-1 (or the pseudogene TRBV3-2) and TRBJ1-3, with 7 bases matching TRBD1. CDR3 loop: CASSYEQGSTDTIYF. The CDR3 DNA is TGTGCCAGCAGCTATGAACAGGGGTCGACGGACACCATATATTTT.